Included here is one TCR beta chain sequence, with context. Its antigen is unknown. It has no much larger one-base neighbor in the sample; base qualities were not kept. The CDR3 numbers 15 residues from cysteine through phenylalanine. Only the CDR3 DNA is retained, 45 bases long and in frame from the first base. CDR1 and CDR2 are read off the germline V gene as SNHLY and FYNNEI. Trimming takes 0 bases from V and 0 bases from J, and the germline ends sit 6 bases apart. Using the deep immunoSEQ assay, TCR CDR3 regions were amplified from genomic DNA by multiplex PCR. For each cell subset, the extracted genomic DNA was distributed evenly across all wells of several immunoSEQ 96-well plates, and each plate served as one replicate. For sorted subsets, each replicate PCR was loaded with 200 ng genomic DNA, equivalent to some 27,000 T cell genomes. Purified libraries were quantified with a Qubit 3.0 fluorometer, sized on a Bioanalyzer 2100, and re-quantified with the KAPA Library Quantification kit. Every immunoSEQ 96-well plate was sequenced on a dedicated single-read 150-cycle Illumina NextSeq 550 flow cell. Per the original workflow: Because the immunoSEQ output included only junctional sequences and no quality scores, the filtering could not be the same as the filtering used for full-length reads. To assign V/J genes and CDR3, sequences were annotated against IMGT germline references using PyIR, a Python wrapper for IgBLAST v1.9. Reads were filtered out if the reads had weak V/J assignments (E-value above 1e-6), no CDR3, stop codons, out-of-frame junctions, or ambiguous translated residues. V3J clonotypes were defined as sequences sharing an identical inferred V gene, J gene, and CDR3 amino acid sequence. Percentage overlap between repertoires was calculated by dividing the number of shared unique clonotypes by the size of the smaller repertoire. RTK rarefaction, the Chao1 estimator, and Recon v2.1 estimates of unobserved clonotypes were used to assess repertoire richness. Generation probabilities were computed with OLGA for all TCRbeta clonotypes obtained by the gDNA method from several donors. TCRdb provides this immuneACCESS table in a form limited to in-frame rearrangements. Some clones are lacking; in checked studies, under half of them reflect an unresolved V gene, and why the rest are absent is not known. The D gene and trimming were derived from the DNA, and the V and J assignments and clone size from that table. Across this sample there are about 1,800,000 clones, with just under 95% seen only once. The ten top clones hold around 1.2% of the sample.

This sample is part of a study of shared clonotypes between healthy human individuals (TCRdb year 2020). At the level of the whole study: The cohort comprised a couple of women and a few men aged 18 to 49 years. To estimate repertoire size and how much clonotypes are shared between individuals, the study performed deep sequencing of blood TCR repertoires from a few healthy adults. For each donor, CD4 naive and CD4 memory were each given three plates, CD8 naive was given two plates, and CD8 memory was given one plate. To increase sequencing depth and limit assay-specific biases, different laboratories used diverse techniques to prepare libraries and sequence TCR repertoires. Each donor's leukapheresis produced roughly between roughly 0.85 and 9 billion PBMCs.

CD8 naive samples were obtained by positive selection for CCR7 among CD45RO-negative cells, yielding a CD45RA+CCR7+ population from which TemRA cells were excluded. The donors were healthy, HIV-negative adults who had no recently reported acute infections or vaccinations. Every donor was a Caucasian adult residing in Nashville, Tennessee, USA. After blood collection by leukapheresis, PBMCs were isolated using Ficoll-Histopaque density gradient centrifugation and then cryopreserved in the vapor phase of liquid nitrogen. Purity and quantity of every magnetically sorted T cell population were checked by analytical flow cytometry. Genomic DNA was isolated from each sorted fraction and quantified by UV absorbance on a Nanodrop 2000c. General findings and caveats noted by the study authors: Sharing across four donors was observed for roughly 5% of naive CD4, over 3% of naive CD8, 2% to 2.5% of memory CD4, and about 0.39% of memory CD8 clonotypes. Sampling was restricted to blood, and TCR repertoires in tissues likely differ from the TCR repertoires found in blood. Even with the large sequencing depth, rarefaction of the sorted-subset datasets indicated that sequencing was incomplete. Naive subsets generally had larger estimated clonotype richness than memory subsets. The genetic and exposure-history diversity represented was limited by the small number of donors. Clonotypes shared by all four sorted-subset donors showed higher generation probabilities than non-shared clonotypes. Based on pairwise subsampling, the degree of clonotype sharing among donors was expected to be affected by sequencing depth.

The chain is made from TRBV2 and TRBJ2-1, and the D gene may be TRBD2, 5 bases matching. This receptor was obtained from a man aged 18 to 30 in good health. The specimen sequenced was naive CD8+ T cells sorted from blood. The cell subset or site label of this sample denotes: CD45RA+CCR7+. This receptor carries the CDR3 CASSEAGDSYNEQFF. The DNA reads TGTGCCAGCAGTGAAGCGGGAGACTCCTACAATGAGCAGTTCTTC.